The T cell receptor (beta chain) under discussion was sequenced for a study of response to subunit inactivated influenza vaccine. Overall study findings and caveats: Researchers suggested that each seasonal influenza vaccination recruits few new T cells.

In regard to this clonotype: No antigen is known for it.

TCRdb called the RT-PCR reads again in MiXCR, with one record for every CDR3 protein. This table has around 200,000 distinct CDR3 sequences, around 12% appearing once. Germline-derived CDR1 and CDR2 are DFQATT and SNEGSKA (reference sequence). The V gene end was trimmed by 3 bases and the J gene end by 1 base; junction bases not matched to a gene: 2. The CDR3 contains 14 residues. The sample was also linked to a second study, of T cells expressing NK-cell markers. This second study notes: 5'RACE template switching with UMIs produced the TCR beta cDNA. All TCR beta repertoires analysed originated from sorted CD3+CD56+NKG2C+, CD3+CD56+NKG2C- and CD3+CD56-NKG2C+ T cells. HCMV seropositivity marked most of the eight sequenced donors; one was seronegative. Roughly 1.0-7.0% of CD8+ T cells in roughly six donors belonged to dominant NKG2C+ clonotypes.

The sequencing here drew on CD8+ T cells sorted from PBMCs, taken 11 to 12 days after vaccination. This receptor was obtained from a man aged 50-59 years who received an inactivated influenza vaccine. The V call is TRBV20-1, the J call TRBJ2-1; 8 bases line up with TRBD1. The CDR3 coding sequence is TGCAGTGCTAGTCGGGACAGGTCCTACAATGAGCAGTTCTTC. Amino acids: CSASRDRSYNEQFF.